There are a few counts of the clone carrying this T cell receptor beta chain. Germline V CDR1 and CDR2: LNHDA, SQIVND (reference sequence). The CDR3 extends over 18 amino acids. The V segment lost 5 bases and the J segment 0 bases; nucleotides outside the gene matches: 5. Amplifying from RNA transcripts, the study obtained TCR beta CDR3 regions. After a first-round RT-PCR with HTBI primers, a second-round multiplex PCR was run. TCRdb ran MiXCR on the multiplex PCR reads and lists one entry per CDR3 protein. The profile shows about 550,000 distinct CDR3 sequences, approximately 35% of them singletons. This record belongs to a study of Graves' ophthalmopathy and Graves' hyperthyroidism. Study overall: Hyperthyroidism was considered stable when no ophthalmopathy appeared within 18 months of follow-up.

Clinicians diagnosed using symptoms, serum thyroxine, TRAb, thyroid ultrasound and orbital computed tomography. The chain carries TRBV19 and TRBJ2-6, with TRBD1 matching 12 bases. The receptor was derived from an adult man with Graves' hyperthyroidism. The material sequenced was peripheral blood or thyroid tissue (not recorded which). CDR3 sequence reads: CASSVGTGGLSGANVLTF. As DNA, the CDR3 is TGTGCCAGTAGTGTCGGGACAGGGGGCCTCTCTGGGGCCAACGTCCTGACTTTC.